This T cell receptor beta chain originates from a study of OX40 agonist ivuxolimab in advanced cancers. Study findings and constraints: CD8+ T cells showed, on average, more clonal expansion than CD4+ cells.

The table came from immunoSEQ multiplex PCR; TCRdb's copy has only in-frame clones and leaves some out. The table includes 80,000 or so clones, just under 95% detected once. CDR1 is MNHEY, CDR2 SVGAGI, per germline. The V gene end was trimmed by 6 bases and the J gene end by 12 bases; junction bases not matched to a gene: 16. The CDR3 loop spans 15 amino acids. A word on this clone: Its specificity is unknown.

This specimen consisted of CD4+ or CD8+ T cells sorted from blood, obtained in a trial of the OX40 agonist ivuxolimab. The sequence was obtained from an adult with an advanced solid tumor such as melanoma, head and neck, liver or kidney cancer. V gene TRBV6-5 combines with J gene TRBJ2-1, with TRBD2 identical over 8 bases. The CDR3 reads CASSPGGAPPGGQFF. CDR3 sequence (DNA): TGTGCCAGCAGCCCGGGGGGGGCCCCCCCCGGGGGGCAGTTCTTC.